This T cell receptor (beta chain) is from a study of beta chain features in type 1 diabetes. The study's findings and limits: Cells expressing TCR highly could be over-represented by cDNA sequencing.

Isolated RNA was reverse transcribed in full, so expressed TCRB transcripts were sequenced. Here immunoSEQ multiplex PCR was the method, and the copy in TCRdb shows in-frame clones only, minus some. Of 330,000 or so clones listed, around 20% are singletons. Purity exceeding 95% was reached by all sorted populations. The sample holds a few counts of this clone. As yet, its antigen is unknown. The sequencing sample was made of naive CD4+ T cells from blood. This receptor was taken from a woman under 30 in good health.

The CDR3 here is CASSLGGVGGARETQYF. In DNA form, the CDR3 reads TGTGCCAGCAGCCTGGGGGGTGTAGGGGGGGCCAGGGAGACCCAGTACTTC. J is TRBJ2-5 and V is TRBV5-4; D may be TRBD2 (7 bases). V dropped 4 bases and J dropped 5 bases, with 24 bases sitting between them. The CDR3 runs 17 residues. Germline CDR1 and CDR2: SGHNT and YYREEE (reference sequence).